Described below is a single TCR beta chain sequence and its context. This CDR3 comprises 13 residues. Germline CDR1 MNHEY, CDR2 SVGAGI. Trimming cost V 7 bases and J 1 base, with 8 bases left between them. This sample is part of a study of blood T cell repertoires in COVID-19. The overall study: Samples of COVID-19 (acute and convalescent) were obtained from the United States, Italy and Spain. Sample material is recorded as cDNA or gDNA derived from T cells, B-cell-depleted T cells, or PBMCs.

Per the original data handling: Estimation of nucleated cell counts relied on the amplification of reference gene primers. Sequencing was performed with immunoSEQ multiplex PCR; in TCRdb, only in-frame clones are kept and a portion is missing. That table is the source of V, J and clone size, and D and trimming were worked out from the DNA. The repertoire holds around 250,000 clones, with around four fifths as singletons. The sequencing input was peripheral blood. This clonotype was sampled from a man aged 25-45 years who had recovered from COVID-19. The J gene is TRBJ2-1, the V gene TRBV6-5; D gene uncertain. CDR3 nucleotide sequence: TGTGCCAGCAAGAGACTTTCCTACAATGAGCAGTTCTTC. It codes for CASKRLSYNEQFF.